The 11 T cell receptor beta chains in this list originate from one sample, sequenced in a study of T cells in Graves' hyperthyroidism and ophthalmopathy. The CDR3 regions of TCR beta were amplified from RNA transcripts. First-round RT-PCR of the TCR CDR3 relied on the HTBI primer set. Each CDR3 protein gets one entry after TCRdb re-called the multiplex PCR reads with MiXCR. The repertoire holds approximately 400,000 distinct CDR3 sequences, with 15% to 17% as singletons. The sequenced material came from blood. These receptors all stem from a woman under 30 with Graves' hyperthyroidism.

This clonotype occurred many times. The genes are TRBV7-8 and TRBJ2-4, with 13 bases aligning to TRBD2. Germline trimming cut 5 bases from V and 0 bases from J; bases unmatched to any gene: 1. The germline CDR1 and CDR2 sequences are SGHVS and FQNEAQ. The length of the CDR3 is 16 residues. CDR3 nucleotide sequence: TGTGCCAGCAGCCGGACTAGCGGGAGAGCCAAAAACATTCAGTACTTC. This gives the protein CASSRTSGRAKNIQYF.

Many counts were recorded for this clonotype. In DNA form, the CDR3 reads TGCAGCGTTGCTAGCGGGAGGTCCCCCCGCGAGCAGTACTTC. Translated, it gives CSVASGRSPREQYF. The chain employs TRBV29-1 and TRBJ2-7; 11 bases map to TRBD2. V lost 4 bases and J lost 6; bases outside the gene matches: 8. Per the germline V gene, CDR1 is SQVTM and CDR2 is ANQGSEA. The CDR3 contains 14 residues.

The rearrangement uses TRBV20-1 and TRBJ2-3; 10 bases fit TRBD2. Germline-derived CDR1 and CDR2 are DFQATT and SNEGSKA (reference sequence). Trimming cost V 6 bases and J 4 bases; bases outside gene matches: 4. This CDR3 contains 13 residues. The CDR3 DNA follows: TGCAGTGCCGTAGCGGGGGGCGCAGATACGCAGTATTTT. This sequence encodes CSAVAGGADTQYF.

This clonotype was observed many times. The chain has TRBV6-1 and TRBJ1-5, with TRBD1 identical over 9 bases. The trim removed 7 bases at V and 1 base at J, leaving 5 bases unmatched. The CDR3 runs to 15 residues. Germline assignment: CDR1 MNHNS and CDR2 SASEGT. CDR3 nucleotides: TGTGCCAGCAATACAGGGGGCGCGAGCAATCAGCCCCAGCATTTT. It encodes CASNTGGASNQPQHF.

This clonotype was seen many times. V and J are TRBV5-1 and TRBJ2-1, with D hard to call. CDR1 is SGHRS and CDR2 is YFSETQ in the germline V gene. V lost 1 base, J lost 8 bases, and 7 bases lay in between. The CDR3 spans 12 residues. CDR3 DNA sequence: TGCGCCAGCAGCTTGCAATACGATGAGCAGTTCTTC. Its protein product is CASSLQYDEQFF.

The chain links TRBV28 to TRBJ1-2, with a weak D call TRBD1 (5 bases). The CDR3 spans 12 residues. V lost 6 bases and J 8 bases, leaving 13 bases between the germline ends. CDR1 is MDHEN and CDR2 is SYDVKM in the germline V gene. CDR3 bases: TGTGCCAGCAGGTCGGGGGTTGGCGGCTACACCTTC. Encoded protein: CASRSGVGGYTF.

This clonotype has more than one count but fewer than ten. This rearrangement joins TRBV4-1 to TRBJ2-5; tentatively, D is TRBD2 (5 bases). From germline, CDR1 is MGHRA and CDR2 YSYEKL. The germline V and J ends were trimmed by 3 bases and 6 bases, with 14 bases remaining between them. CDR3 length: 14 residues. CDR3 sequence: CASSQDEAVKTQYF. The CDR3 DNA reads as TGCGCCAGCAGCCAGGATGAAGCGGTAAAGACCCAGTACTTC.

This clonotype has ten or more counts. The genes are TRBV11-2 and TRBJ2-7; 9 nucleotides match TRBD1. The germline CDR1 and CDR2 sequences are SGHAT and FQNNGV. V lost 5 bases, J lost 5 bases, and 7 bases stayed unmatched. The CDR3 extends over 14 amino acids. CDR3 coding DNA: TGTGCCAGCAGCCCTGGGGACAGGGCGAACGAGCAGTACTTC. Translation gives CASSPGDRANEQYF.

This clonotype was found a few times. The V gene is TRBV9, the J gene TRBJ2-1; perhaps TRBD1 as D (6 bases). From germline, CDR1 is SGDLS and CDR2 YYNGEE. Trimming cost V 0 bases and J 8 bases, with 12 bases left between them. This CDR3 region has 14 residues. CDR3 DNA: TGTGCCAGCAGCGTAGAAAGGACAGTACATGAGCAGTTCTTC. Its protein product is CASSVERTVHEQFF.

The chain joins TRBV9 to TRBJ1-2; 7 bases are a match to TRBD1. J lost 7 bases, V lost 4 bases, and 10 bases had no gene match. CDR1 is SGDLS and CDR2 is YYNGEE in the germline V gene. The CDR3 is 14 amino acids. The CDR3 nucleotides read TGTGCCAGCAGCCTCATGACAGGGTTTAGTGGCTACACCTTC. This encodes CASSLMTGFSGYTF.

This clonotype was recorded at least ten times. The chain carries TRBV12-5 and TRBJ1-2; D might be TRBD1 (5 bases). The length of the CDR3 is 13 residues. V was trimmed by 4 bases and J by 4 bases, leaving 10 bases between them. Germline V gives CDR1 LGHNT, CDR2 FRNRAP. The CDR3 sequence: CASGSGATYGYTF. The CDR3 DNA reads TGTGCTAGTGGTTCTGGGGCAACCTATGGCTACACCTTC.